These T cell receptor beta chains were read from a single sample in a study of OX40 agonist ivuxolimab in advanced cancers. Generated by immunoSEQ multiplex PCR, the TCRdb table keeps only in-frame clones and is missing some. The sample holds approximately 50,000 clones; roughly 85% are singletons and the top ten take 3% to 4.5%. The material was CD4+ or CD8+ T cells sorted from blood, obtained in a trial of the OX40 agonist ivuxolimab. Every receptor here comes from an adult with an advanced solid tumor such as melanoma, head and neck, liver or kidney cancer. Each CDR3 is given with its conserved first and last residue. D genes are given only for firm matches. Clone sizes are given selectively: once, few, many, or a class where the clone is expanded.

CDR3 protein: CASSPQSRGTNSPLHF; CDR3 DNA: TGTGCCAGCAGCCCCCAGTCCAGGGGTACCAATTCACCCCTCCACTTT; D gene: .; J gene: TRBJ1-6; clone size: .; V gene: TRBV7-2
CDR3 protein: CASSRSQFLMDGEVDTQYF; CDR3 DNA: TGTGCCAGCAGCCGATCCCAATTCCTGATGGACGGAGAAGTGGATACGCAGTATTTT; D gene: .; J gene: TRBJ2-3; clone size: .; V gene: TRBV7-3
CDR3 protein: CASSVDQGFTGELFF; CDR3 DNA: TGTGCCAGCAGCGTAGACCAAGGGTTCACCGGGGAGCTGTTTTTT; D gene: .; J gene: TRBJ2-2; clone size: .; V gene: TRBV9
CDR3 protein: CASSLSPLNTGELFF; CDR3 DNA: TGTGCCAGCAGTTTGTCGCCCTTAAACACCGGGGAGCTGTTTTTT; D gene: .; J gene: TRBJ2-2; clone size: .; V gene: TRBV28
CDR3 protein: CASSFLLDTQYF; CDR3 DNA: TGTGCCAGCAGTTTCCTCCTCGATACGCAGTATTTT; D gene: .; J gene: TRBJ2-3; clone size: few; V gene: TRBV7-2
CDR3 protein: CASSLGRGGLTGELFF; CDR3 DNA: TGTGCCAGCAGCTTGGGCCGGGGGGGCCTCACCGGGGAGCTGTTTTTT; D gene: TRBD2; J gene: TRBJ2-2; clone size: .; V gene: TRBV5-8
CDR3 protein: CASRKRGGTDTQGEKLFF; CDR3 DNA: TGTGCCAGCAGGAAAAGGGGGGGGACAGACACCCAGGGCGAAAAACTGTTTTTT; D gene: TRBD1; J gene: TRBJ1-4; clone size: .; V gene: TRBV7-2
CDR3 protein: CASSSYGTGGYQPQHF; CDR3 DNA: TGTGCCAGCAGCTCATACGGGACAGGGGGCTATCAGCCCCAGCATTTT; D gene: TRBD1; J gene: TRBJ1-5; clone size: .; V gene: TRBV7-2
CDR3 protein: CASSLAGVGSPLHF; CDR3 DNA: TGTGCCAGCAGCTTAGCCGGGGTGGGGTCACCCCTCCACTTT; D gene: .; J gene: TRBJ1-6; clone size: .; V gene: TRBV11-2
CDR3 protein: CASSQEGPSQTEAFF; CDR3 DNA: TGTGCCAGCAGCCAAGAAGGCCCGAGTCAAACTGAAGCTTTCTTT; D gene: .; J gene: TRBJ1-1; clone size: few; V gene: TRBV4-2
CDR3 protein: CASSYDRDGPYEQYF; CDR3 DNA: TGTGCCAGCAGCTACGACCGGGACGGGCCCTACGAGCAGTACTTC; D gene: .; J gene: TRBJ2-7; clone size: .; V gene: TRBV7-2
CDR3 protein: CASSELLDGGGPQHF; CDR3 DNA: TGTGCCAGCAGTGAACTCCTGGACGGCGGGGGGCCCCAGCATTTT; D gene: .; J gene: TRBJ1-5; clone size: few; V gene: TRBV6-1
CDR3 protein: CASGRGSDYEQYF; CDR3 DNA: TGTGCCAGCGGGAGGGGATCGGACTACGAGCAGTACTTC; D gene: TRBD2; J gene: TRBJ2-7; clone size: .; V gene: TRBV6-5
CDR3 protein: CASSVTLDTQYF; CDR3 DNA: TGTGCCAGCTCAGTAACACTAGATACGCAGTATTTT; D gene: .; J gene: TRBJ2-3; clone size: .; V gene: TRBV18
CDR3 protein: CASSLWAGAEETQYF; CDR3 DNA: TGTGCCAGCAGCTTATGGGCGGGGGCGGAAGAGACCCAGTACTTC; D gene: .; J gene: TRBJ2-5; clone size: .; V gene: TRBV7-2
CDR3 protein: CASSLAPGMIGELFF; CDR3 DNA: TGCGCCAGCAGCTTGGCCCCGGGGATGATCGGGGAGCTGTTTTTT; D gene: .; J gene: TRBJ2-2; clone size: .; V gene: TRBV5-1
CDR3 protein: CASSSSYLSGGHGYTF; CDR3 DNA: TGTGCCAGCAGTTCGTCCTATTTAAGCGGCGGGCATGGCTACACCTTC; D gene: .; J gene: TRBJ1-2; clone size: once; V gene: TRBV6-5
CDR3 protein: CASSFSHEQYF; CDR3 DNA: TGTGCCAGCAGCTTCTCCCACGAGCAGTACTTC; D gene: .; J gene: TRBJ2-7; clone size: .; V gene: TRBV5-6
CDR3 protein: CASSWGQGKETQYF; CDR3 DNA: TGTGCCAGCAGCTGGGGACAGGGAAAAGAGACCCAGTACTTC; D gene: TRBD1; J gene: TRBJ2-5; clone size: .; V gene: TRBV7-6
CDR3 protein: CASSLNPGGDTQYF; CDR3 DNA: TGTGCCAGCAGCTTAAATCCTGGGGGAGATACGCAGTATTTT; D gene: .; J gene: TRBJ2-3; clone size: .; V gene: TRBV7-3
CDR3 protein: CASSLEAGGGAGELFF; CDR3 DNA: TGCGCCAGCAGCTTGGAGGCAGGGGGCGGTGCCGGGGAGCTGTTTTTT; D gene: TRBD1; J gene: TRBJ2-2; clone size: .; V gene: TRBV5-1
CDR3 protein: CASSQTSDTYNEQFF; CDR3 DNA: TGTGCCAGTAGCCAGACTAGCGATACCTACAATGAGCAGTTCTTC; D gene: TRBD2; J gene: TRBJ2-1; clone size: .; V gene: TRBV19
CDR3 protein: CASSLSGGARAGELFF; CDR3 DNA: TGTGCCAGCAGTTTAAGCGGGGGGGCCCGGGCCGGGGAGCTGTTTTTT; D gene: TRBD2; J gene: TRBJ2-2; clone size: .; V gene: TRBV6-5
CDR3 protein: CASSLTSGGHIAQYF; CDR3 DNA: TGTGCCAGCAGCTTGACTAGCGGGGGGCATATTGCGCAGTATTTT; D gene: TRBD2; J gene: TRBJ2-3; clone size: .; V gene: TRBV7-3
CDR3 protein: CAWSGWGRNGYTF; CDR3 DNA: TGTGCCTGGAGTGGTTGGGGGCGGAATGGCTACACCTTC; D gene: .; J gene: TRBJ1-2; clone size: .; V gene: TRBV30
CDR3 protein: CASSEGQGVREQFF; CDR3 DNA: TGTGCCAGCAGTGAGGGACAGGGGGTAAGGGAGCAGTTCTTC; D gene: TRBD1; J gene: TRBJ2-1; clone size: once; V gene: TRBV6-4
CDR3 protein: CASGIDPGTNYGYTF; CDR3 DNA: TGTGCCAGCGGAATAGATCCCGGGACCAACTATGGCTACACCTTC; D gene: .; J gene: TRBJ1-2; clone size: .; V gene: TRBV9
CDR3 protein: CASSQDGGGGETQYF; CDR3 DNA: TGCGCCAGCAGCCAAGATGGAGGCGGCGGGGAGACCCAGTACTTC; D gene: .; J gene: TRBJ2-5; clone size: .; V gene: TRBV4-1
CDR3 protein: CASSLVASLGQETQYF; CDR3 DNA: TGTGCCAGCAGCTTAGTGGCCTCCCTGGGGCAAGAGACCCAGTACTTC; D gene: .; J gene: TRBJ2-5; clone size: few; V gene: TRBV7-9